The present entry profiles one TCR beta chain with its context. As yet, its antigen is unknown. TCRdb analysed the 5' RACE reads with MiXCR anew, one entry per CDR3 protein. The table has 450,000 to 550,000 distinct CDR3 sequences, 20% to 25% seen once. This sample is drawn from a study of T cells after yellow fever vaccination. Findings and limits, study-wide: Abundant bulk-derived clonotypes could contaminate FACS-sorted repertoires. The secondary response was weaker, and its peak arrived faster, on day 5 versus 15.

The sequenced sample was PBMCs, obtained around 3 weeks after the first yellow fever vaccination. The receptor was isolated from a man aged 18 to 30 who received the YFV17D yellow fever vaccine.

In DNA form, the CDR3 reads TGTGCCAGCGGGAACAGGGGGCGGGGAGCGGCCTACGAGCAGTACTTC. Protein: CASGNRGRGAAYEQYF. This rearrangement joins TRBV6-2 or TRBV6-3 to TRBJ2-7, with TRBD1 identical over 9 bases. This CDR3 has 16 amino acids. V trimming: 8 bases; J trimming: 2 bases; junction bases outside the gene matches: 13. The germline CDR1 and CDR2 sequences are MNHEY and SVGEGT.